Below, 21 T cell receptor beta chains from the same sample are listed, as sequenced in a study of PD-1 blockade in classical Hodgkin lymphoma. All trial patients relapsed after autologous stem cell transplantation. TCRdb's table, derived via immunoSEQ multiplex PCR, lists solely in-frame clones and lacks some. The table records 90,000 to 130,000 clones, roughly nine tenths of them present only once. Material: peripheral blood mononuclear cells (PBMCs), obtained before the second cycle of nivolumab. The receptor set was obtained from a human donor with classical Hodgkin lymphoma.

The rearrangement links TRBV30 to TRBJ1-4; D is ambiguous. With 0 bases removed from V and 8 bases from J, the gap between germline ends came to 10 bases. The CDR3 runs to 13 residues. Germline-derived CDR1 and CDR2 are GTSNPN and SVGIG (reference sequence). The CDR3 nucleotides are TGTGCCTGGAGTGTAATGGGATGGGAAAAACTGTTTTTT. This encodes CAWSVMGWEKLFF.

This chain links TRBV11-2 with TRBJ2-7; 14 bases fit TRBD2. The CDR3 totals 15 residues. Trimming removed 4 bases from V and 3 bases from J; junction bases left unmatched: 2. Germline-derived CDR1 and CDR2 are SGHAT and FQNNGV. The CDR3 DNA reads as TGTGCCAGCAGCTCAGGACTAGCGGGAGGCTACGAGCAGTACTTC. Translation gives CASSSGLAGGYEQYF.

This clone has just a few counts. The rearrangement uses TRBV28 and TRBJ1-4; 9 bases align to TRBD1. This CDR3 has 12 residues. V gave up 9 bases and J gave up 5 bases; unmatched junction bases: 1. The germline CDR1 and CDR2 sequences are MDHEN and SYDVKM. Here the CDR3 reads CASGQGNEKLFF. CDR3 bases: TGTGCCAGTGGACAGGGGAATGAAAAACTGTTTTTT.

In DNA form, the CDR3 reads TGTGCCAGCAGTGTTATGGCGGGAGTGGTGTACGAGCAGTACTTC. Translation: CASSVMAGVVYEQYF. The genes are TRBV2 and TRBJ2-7, with TRBD2 matching over 7 bases. V was clipped by 4 bases and J by 4 bases; unmatched bases: 10. CDR1 and CDR2 (germline): SNHLY, FYNNEI. The CDR3 runs 15 residues.

This chain links TRBV5-6 with TRBJ1-3, with no clear D. Trimming shortened V by 1 base and J by 8 bases, and 13 bases separated the two germline ends. CDR1 and CDR2 (germline): SGHDT, YYEEEE. The CDR3 sequence is 14 residues long. Here the CDR3 reads CASSLWDVPHTIYF. The CDR3 DNA follows: TGTGCCAGCAGCTTGTGGGATGTTCCGCACACCATATATTTT. Filled out from reference TRBV5-6 and TRBJ1-3, the complete variable domain reads DAGVTQSPTHLIKTRGQQVTLRCSPKSGHDTVSWYQQALGQGPQFIFQYYEEEERQRGNFPDRFSGHQFPNYSSELNVNALLLGDSALYLCASSLWDVPHTIYFGEGSWLTVV.

V and J are TRBV6-5 and TRBJ2-1; D ambiguous. The CDR3 length is 13 residues. CDR1 is MNHEY and CDR2 is SVGAGI in the germline V gene. V shed 5 bases and J shed 9 bases, with 14 bases lying between them. The DNA of the CDR3 is TGTGCCAGCAGTCGTGGACCCTTGGGTGAGCAGTTCTTC. Amino acids: CASSRGPLGEQFF.

V gene TRBV27 combines with J gene TRBJ1-5; D unclear. CDR1 is MNHEY and CDR2 is SMNVEV in the germline V gene (reference sequence). V was cut by 5 bases and J by 7 bases, with 12 bases left in between. The CDR3 loop spans 13 amino acids. For the CDR3, the DNA is TGTGCCAGCAGTGAATGGGCGGGGCAGCCCCAGCATTTT. Protein product: CASSEWAGQPQHF.

V usage is TRBV5-1 and J usage is TRBJ2-5; D might be TRBD2 (6 bases). This CDR3 spans 13 amino acids. The germline CDR1 and CDR2 sequences are SGHRS and YFSETQ. The V and J ends lost 0 bases and 11 bases respectively, with 14 bases between them. CDR3: CASSLGGTREQYF. As DNA, the CDR3 is TGCGCCAGCAGCTTGGGCGGGACTCGAGAGCAGTACTTC.

The chain couples TRBV2 to TRBJ2-7; TRBD1 aligns across 8 bases. The germline V gene has CDR1 SNHLY and CDR2 FYNNEI. V lost 4 bases and J lost 5; bases outside the gene matches: 7. The CDR3 length is 14 residues. CDR3 coding DNA: TGTGCCAGCAGTGCCGGGACAGGAAGCAACGAGCAGTACTTC. It specifies CASSAGTGSNEQYF. Variable domain in full (rest from reference TRBV2 and TRBJ2-7): EPEVTQTPSHQVTQMGQEVILRCVPISNHLYFYWYRQILGQKVEFLVSFYNNEISEKSEIFDDQFSVERPDGSNFTLKIRSTKLEDSAMYFCASSAGTGSNEQYFGPGTRLTVT.

The rearrangement links TRBV6-1 to TRBJ1-2; maybe TRBD1 (5 bases). This CDR3 contains 14 residues. Germline loops: CDR1 MNHNS, CDR2 SASEGT. Trimming took off 5 bases at V and 6 bases at J, with 16 bases between the two ends. The CDR3 sequence: CASSLIYGGDGYTF. The DNA of the CDR3 is TGTGCCAGCAGTCTAATTTACGGGGGAGATGGCTACACCTTC.

V and J are TRBV27 and TRBJ2-1, with a possible D match to TRBD1 (6 bases). The CDR3 consists of 14 residues. The germline V gene has CDR1 MNHEY and CDR2 SMNVEV (reference sequence). V was trimmed by 3 bases and J by 2 bases, leaving 8 bases between them. The DNA for the CDR3 is TGTGCCAGCAGTTTTGGGGGCCCCTACAATGAGCAGTTCTTC. Translation: CASSFGGPYNEQFF.

The rearrangement links TRBV6-1 to TRBJ1-1; tentative D call: TRBD1 (6 bases). The CDR3 totals 14 residues. Germline CDR1 and CDR2: MNHNS and SASEGT. Trimming left V 6 bases short and J 5 bases short, with 16 bases between. CDR3 amino acids: CASRNPGVQTEAFF. In DNA form, the CDR3 reads TGTGCCAGCAGAAACCCAGGGGTCCAGACTGAAGCTTTCTTT.

The J gene is TRBJ1-3, the V gene TRBV7-2, with D possibly being TRBD1 (5 bases). Germline-derived CDR1 and CDR2 are SGHTA and FQGNSA. The CDR3 extends over 17 amino acids. Deletions cut 0 bases from V and 2 bases from J, with 14 bases between. The CDR3 loop is CASSLARLSGAGNTIYF. CDR3 sequence (DNA): TGTGCCAGCAGCTTAGCGCGTTTGTCGGGGGCTGGAAACACCATATATTTT. The full variable domain, completed using reference TRBV7-2 and TRBJ1-3, is GAGVSQSPSNKVTEKGKDVELRCDPISGHTALYWYRQSLGQGLEFLIYFQGNSAPDKSGLPSDRFSAERTGGSVSTLTIQRTQQEDSAVYLCASSLARLSGAGNTIYFGEGSWLTVV.

The rearrangement joins TRBV4-1 to TRBJ1-2; possible D gene TRBD1, 5 bases. Germline CDR1 reads MGHRA; CDR2 reads YSYEKL. The CDR3 is 14 amino acids. V lost 1 base to trimming and J lost 7 bases, with 13 bases between them. The CDR3 DNA is TGCGCCAGCAGCCAAGGGGGGTTTTCGTCTGGCTACACCTTC. Translated, it gives CASSQGGFSSGYTF.

V and J are TRBV28 and TRBJ1-2; D uncertain. The V gene's germline CDR1 is MDHEN and CDR2 SYDVKM. V was trimmed by 4 bases and J by 7 bases, leaving 7 bases between them. This CDR3 has 11 amino acids. As DNA, the CDR3 is TGTGCCAGCAGTTCCCCCCCTGGCTACACCTTC. Protein sequence: CASSSPPGYTF.

The chain employs TRBV5-8 and TRBJ1-1; 10 positions agree with TRBD1. CDR3 length: 13 residues. Germline V gene lookup returns CDR1 SGHTS and CDR2 YDEGEE. The V gene end was trimmed by 4 bases and the J gene end by 9 bases; junction bases not matched to a gene: 6. The chain's CDR3 is CASSQDRGRQAFF. Written as DNA, the CDR3 is TGTGCCAGCAGCCAAGACAGGGGGCGTCAAGCTTTCTTT.

The chain links TRBV2 to TRBJ2-5; 7 bases are shared with TRBD1. After removal of 4 bases from V and 2 bases from J, the junction contained 4 bases not matched to a gene. The CDR3 has 14 amino acids. Germline CDR1 reads SNHLY; CDR2 reads FYNNEI. In DNA, the CDR3 is TGTGCCAGCAGTGGGACAGGACCGCAAGAGACCCAGTACTTC. Protein sequence: CASSGTGPQETQYF.

V usage is TRBV7-9 and J usage is TRBJ1-2; no definite D call. Trimming took off 3 bases at V and 8 bases at J, with 13 bases between the two ends. There are 13 residues in the CDR3. Per germline, CDR1 SEHNR and CDR2 FQNEAQ (reference sequence). For the CDR3, the DNA is TGTGCCAGCAGCTTCTCAGAGGGAGCAGGCTACACCTTC. Translating gives CASSFSEGAGYTF.

The chain combines TRBV15 with TRBJ2-1; D possibly matches TRBD1 or TRBD2 (6 bases each). The CDR3 runs to 19 residues. Per germline, CDR1 LNHNV and CDR2 YYDKDF (reference sequence). V lost 0 bases and J 3 bases, leaving 21 bases between the germline ends. The CDR3 region is CATSRDYGGGSGGYNEQFF. The CDR3 DNA is TGTGCCACCAGCAGAGATTACGGGGGCGGGTCTGGGGGCTACAATGAGCAGTTCTTC.

The chain uses TRBV30 and TRBJ2-5; 11 bases are a match to TRBD2. V lost 4 bases to trimming and J lost 6 bases; unmatched junction nucleotides: 4. CDR3 size: 13 residues. In germline, CDR1 is GTSNPN, CDR2 SVGIG (reference sequence). CDR3 in amino acids: CAWNLAGGQTQYF. CDR3 sequence (DNA): TGTGCCTGGAATCTAGCGGGAGGACAGACCCAGTACTTC.

This sequence joins TRBV15 and TRBJ1-3; no reliable D call. Germline-derived CDR1 and CDR2 are LNHNV and YYDKDF (reference sequence). The CDR3 has 14 residues. The V gene lost 3 bases and the J gene lost 4 bases, with 10 bases spanning the gap. The CDR3 DNA reads as TGTGCCACCAGCAGGCCTGGTTCGGGAAACACCATATATTTT. Encoded protein: CATSRPGSGNTIYF.